This is a list of T cell receptor beta chains from one sample in a study of CD4+ T cells in melanoma. Produced via immunoSEQ multiplex PCR; TCRdb's table is partial and in-frame only. Of 120,000 to 150,000 clones detected, about nine tenths appear once; the ten largest clones hold about 1.6%. The receptor source for this set is a human donor with melanoma. CDR3s include the opening cysteine and the closing phenylalanine or tryptophan. A row's size may be missing; if present it is once, few, many or a size class.

abundance,j_gene,v_gene,CDR3aa
.,TRBJ1-4,TRBV5-1,CASRSEGGPDEKLFF
.,TRBJ1-2,TRBV11-2,CASSLWTGAGDGYTF
.,TRBJ2-7,TRBV5-6,CASSVASGSYEQYF
.,TRBJ1-1,TRBV6-1,CASRLQGGTEAFF
.,TRBJ2-7,TRBV19,CASSIKKGVYEQYF
.,TRBJ2-3,TRBV5-6,CASSFWGVPTDTQYF
.,TRBJ2-3,TRBV19,CASSIGGPEDTQYF
.,TRBJ2-5,TRBV7-3,CASSSTGSSETQYF
.,TRBJ2-3,TRBV11-2,CASSLAYMSQYF
.,TRBJ2-1,TRBV5-8,CASSPSSYNEQFF
once,TRBJ1-1,TRBV11-2,CASSLGFGTEAFF
.,TRBJ2-4,TRBV5-1,CASREVLAKNIQYF
.,TRBJ2-7,TRBV6-5,CASSLLLPASRQYF
.,TRBJ1-1,TRBV30,CAWRELNTEAFF
.,TRBJ2-3,TRBV6-6,CASRMGQALDTQYF
.,TRBJ2-1,TRBV9,CASSVTQAQVNEQFF
once,TRBJ1-2,TRBV7-9,CASSLAGQDNYGYTF
once,TRBJ1-5,TRBV18,CASSPDGSQPQHF
.,TRBJ2-5,TRBV4-2,CASSLATGETQYF
.,TRBJ2-2,TRBV19,CASSINREGTGELFF
.,TRBJ2-1,TRBV10-3,CAISDSGGDNEQFF
once,TRBJ1-2,TRBV7-8,CASSHITGSYGYTF
.,TRBJ2-7,TRBV11-2,CASSLVGTGSYEQYF
.,TRBJ2-1,TRBV18,CASSPRGEPYNEQFF
.,TRBJ2-2,TRBV5-1,CASSLGMDTGELFF
.,TRBJ1-1,TRBV5-1,CASSLLGVNTEAFF
.,TRBJ2-7,TRBV30,CAWTYGLGPYEQYF
few,TRBJ1-5,TRBV13,CASSFSRHGDHF
.,TRBJ1-2,TRBV30,CAWSQWRNYGYTF
.,TRBJ2-7,TRBV7-3,CASSLMPAGTGNYEQYF
.,TRBJ1-2,TRBV21-1,CASSTSIPTNYGYTF
.,TRBJ1-2,TRBV19,CASRSGQGNYGYTF
.,TRBJ1-1,TRBV19,CASRREANTEAFF
.,TRBJ2-2,TRBV11-2,CASSPPQLLAGGTGELFF
.,TRBJ1-4,TRBV2,CASNLQGATNEKLFF
.,TRBJ1-6,TRBV5-1,CASSRDRGTYNSPLHF
.,TRBJ1-2,TRBV7-2,CASSLVRTAYGYTF
.,TRBJ2-6,TRBV18,CASSPSGVVPLRGANVLTF
.,TRBJ1-1,TRBV9,CASSVLPRGNTEAFF
.,TRBJ1-2,TRBV7-8,CASSHGGEGLGYTF
once,TRBJ2-3,TRBV6-5,CASRGLETDTQYF
.,TRBJ2-1,TRBV6-6,CASSLGGLQYNEQFF
.,TRBJ2-3,TRBV7-2,CASSRQAHGTGISDTQYF
.,TRBJ2-1,TRBV5-4,CASSRGGALQYNEQFF
once,TRBJ2-5,TRBV25-1,CASSDATQGKETQYF
.,TRBJ1-1,TRBV9,CASSVVPRGFANTEAFF
.,TRBJ2-3,TRBV7-9,CASNTGGGNTDTQYF
.,TRBJ1-2,TRBV10-1,CATQGQDYVDPNYGYTF
once,TRBJ1-2,TRBV19,CASSIAGQGGGYTF
few,TRBJ1-4,TRBV7-9,CASSLISPNEKLFF
.,TRBJ2-1,TRBV11-2,CASSSQATGGNEQFF
.,TRBJ2-5,TRBV5-4,CASSQAGGPETQYF
.,TRBJ2-3,TRBV6-5,CASSRARGSADTQYF
.,TRBJ1-5,TRBV21-1,CASSNGGIVTGNIRPQHF
.,TRBJ2-1,TRBV5-1,CASSPGGTFYNEQFF